This is a list of T cell receptor beta chains from one sample in a study of blood T cell repertoires in COVID-19. TCRdb's copy holds only in-frame clones and misses some; the assay was immunoSEQ multiplex PCR. The data show about 170,000 clones, around 82% seen once. Sequencing was done on a sample of peripheral blood. Receptors originate from a woman older than 75 with active or convalescent COVID-19. CDR3s include the opening cysteine and the closing phenylalanine or tryptophan. D genes are given only for firm matches. Some rows have no size entry. The others give once, few or many, or a class for an expanded clone.

v_gene	d_gene	j_gene	abundance	CDR3aa	CDR3nt
TRBV6-5	.	TRBJ1-4	.	CASSYYRAENEKLFF	TGTGCCAGCAGTTACTACAGGGCGGAGAATGAAAAACTGTTTTTT
TRBV9	.	TRBJ2-1	.	CASSVGYSPYNEQFF	TGTGCCAGCAGCGTAGGGTACTCGCCCTACAATGAGCAGTTCTTC
TRBV28	TRBD1	TRBJ1-2	once	CASSWVGQGDYGYTF	TGTGCCAGCAGTTGGGTTGGACAGGGAGACTATGGCTACACCTTC
TRBV3-1/TRBV3-2	TRBD1	TRBJ1-2	.	CASSRFDRVDGYTF	TGTGCCAGCAGCCGCTTCGACAGGGTTGATGGCTACACCTTC
TRBV4-1	.	TRBJ2-5	.	CASSPRDIGWTQYF	TGCGCCAGCAGCCCCCGGGACATCGGATGGACCCAGTACTTC
TRBV30	.	TRBJ1-1	few	CAWSKEGNTEAFF	TGTGCCTGGAGCAAGGAGGGAAACACTGAAGCTTTCTTT
TRBV3-1/TRBV3-2	.	TRBJ2-1	.	CASSPPGYNEQFF	TGTGCCAGCAGCCCCCCCGGGTACAATGAGCAGTTCTTC
TRBV30	TRBD1	TRBJ1-2	.	CAWSEQGAGYGYTF	TGTGCCTGGAGTGAACAGGGGGCGGGGTATGGCTACACCTTC
TRBV7-9	TRBD1	TRBJ1-2	.	CASSTSGGAGTNYGYTF	TGTGCCAGCAGTACCTCAGGGGGCGCAGGGACTAACTATGGCTACACCTTC
TRBV28	TRBD2	TRBJ2-3	.	CASSPPGLAVDTQYF	TGTGCCAGCAGTCCACCGGGACTAGCGGTAGATACGCAGTATTTT
TRBV2	.	TRBJ2-3	.	CASSEVRDTQYF	TGTGCCAGCAGTGAAGTGCGGGATACGCAGTATTTT
TRBV11-2	.	TRBJ2-7	.	CASSDLGRGQYF	TGTGCCAGCAGCGATCTCGGGAGAGGGCAGTACTTC
TRBV20-1	.	TRBJ2-3	once	CSASRRERATDTQYF	TGCAGTGCTAGTCGCAGGGAACGTGCAACAGATACGCAGTATTTT
TRBV29-1	.	TRBJ2-7	.	CSVAQGSYEQYF	TGCAGCGTTGCTCAGGGCTCCTACGAGCAGTACTTC
TRBV6-4	.	TRBJ1-1	.	CASAKEVNTEAFF	TGTGCCAGCGCGAAAGAAGTGAACACTGAAGCTTTCTTT
TRBV5-1	TRBD1	TRBJ1-6	.	CASSHGQAANSPLHF	TGCGCCAGCAGCCACGGACAGGCCGCCAATTCACCCCTCCACTTT
TRBV5-1	TRBD2	TRBJ2-1	.	CASSWGLAGGPRNEQFF	TGCGCCAGCAGCTGGGGACTAGCGGGAGGGCCTAGGAATGAGCAGTTCTTC
TRBV5-5	.	TRBJ2-4	.	CASSRAGAKNIQYF	TGTGCCAGCAGCCGGGCAGGGGCCAAAAACATTCAGTACTTC
TRBV5-1	TRBD1	TRBJ1-1	.	CASSSDRGLEAFF	TGCGCCAGCAGCTCTGACAGGGGGCTAGAAGCTTTCTTT
TRBV12-3/TRBV12-4	TRBD1	TRBJ1-1	.	CASSSDRGVLAFF	TGTGCCAGCAGCTCTGACAGGGGAGTCTTAGCTTTCTTT
TRBV15	TRBD1	TRBJ1-1	.	CATSRDIHRGTQAFF	TGTGCCACCAGCAGAGATATTCACAGGGGGACTCAAGCTTTCTTT
TRBV23-1	TRBD1	TRBJ2-7	once	CASSQSGQGDGEQYF	TGCGCCAGCAGTCAATCGGGGCAGGGGGACGGCGAGCAGTACTTC
TRBV6-1	.	TRBJ1-6	.	CASSERRGTYNSPLHF	TGTGCCAGCAGTGAACGCCGAGGGACCTATAATTCACCCCTCCACTTT
TRBV27	.	TRBJ1-1	few	CASSLLARGGSEAFF	TGTGCCAGCAGTTTATTGGCCAGGGGTGGATCTGAAGCTTTCTTT
TRBV9	.	TRBJ2-3	.	CASSVASVEVDTQYF	TGTGCCAGCAGCGTAGCTAGCGTAGAGGTAGATACGCAGTATTTT
TRBV25-1	.	TRBJ1-3	.	CASQDSLSGNTIYF	TGTGCCAGCCAAGACAGTCTCTCTGGAAACACCATATATTTT
TRBV30	TRBD1	TRBJ1-6	.	CAWRPRQGGASPLHF	TGTGCCTGGAGACCCCGACAGGGGGGGGCTTCACCCCTCCACTTT
TRBV28	TRBD2	TRBJ2-4	many	CASSFLREDQADQYF	TGTGCCAGCAGTTTTTTGCGGGAGGACCAAGCAGATCAGTACTTC
TRBV6-6	TRBD2	TRBJ2-5	.	CASSRGLAGGGETQYF	TGTGCCAGCAGTCGAGGACTAGCGGGAGGTGGAGAGACCCAGTACTTC
TRBV2	TRBD1	TRBJ1-5	.	CASSADRGRNQPQHF	TGTGCCAGCAGCGCAGACAGGGGGCGCAATCAGCCCCAGCATTTT
TRBV6-6	TRBD1	TRBJ1-2	.	CASSSADRGDYGYTF	TGTGCCAGCAGTTCCGCGGACAGGGGCGACTATGGCTACACCTTC
TRBV5-1	TRBD1	TRBJ2-1	.	CASSLVGQGPYNEQFF	TGCGCCAGCAGCCTGGTCGGACAGGGCCCCTACAATGAGCAGTTCTTC
TRBV4-2	.	TRBJ2-1	.	CASSHALTGARAGNEQFF	TGTGCCAGCAGCCACGCTTTAACGGGAGCCCGTGCTGGCAATGAGCAGTTCTTC
TRBV23-1	.	TRBJ2-3	.	CASSQTGPLSTDTQYF	TGCGCCAGCAGTCAAACAGGACCCCTGAGCACAGATACGCAGTATTTT
TRBV9	.	TRBJ2-5	.	CASSVWVGETQYF	TGTGCCAGCAGCGTTTGGGTGGGCGAGACCCAGTACTTC
TRBV11-2	TRBD1	TRBJ1-2	.	CASSPSDRGHGGYTF	TGTGCCAGCAGCCCCTCGGACAGGGGGCATGGAGGCTACACCTTC
TRBV30	TRBD2	TRBJ2-1	.	CAWSNPPPGLAGGLYEQFF	TGTGCCTGGAGCAACCCACCACCGGGACTAGCGGGAGGGCTCTATGAGCAGTTCTTC
TRBV20-1	TRBD2	TRBJ2-7	.	CSASVGLAAYEQYF	TGCAGTGCTAGTGTCGGACTAGCGGCCTACGAGCAGTACTTC
TRBV18	TRBD2	TRBJ2-1	.	CASSPPSSSGRGYEQFF	TGTGCCAGCTCACCACCGAGCTCTAGCGGGAGAGGATATGAGCAGTTCTTC
TRBV7-8	TRBD1	TRBJ1-1	.	CASSEDRGRNTEAFF	TGTGCCAGCAGCGAGGACAGGGGGCGAAACACTGAAGCTTTCTTT
TRBV5-1	TRBD1	TRBJ1-1	.	CASSSRTGPRTQSEAFF	TGCGCCAGCAGCTCCCGGACAGGACCGCGGACGCAGTCGGAAGCTTTCTTT
TRBV29-1	TRBD1	TRBJ1-2	.	CSVAELTGVYGYTF	TGCAGCGTTGCCGAACTAACAGGGGTCTATGGCTACACCTTC
TRBV5-1	.	TRBJ1-1	once	CASKVGAGVGTEAFF	TGCGCCAGCAAGGTCGGGGCAGGGGTAGGCACTGAAGCTTTCTTT
TRBV7-3	TRBD2	TRBJ2-1	.	CASSRTSGSFEQFF	TGTGCCAGCAGCCGGACTAGCGGGAGTTTCGAGCAGTTCTTC
TRBV19	TRBD2	TRBJ2-1	few	CASSLGTSGNNEQFF	TGTGCCAGTAGTCTCGGGACTAGCGGGAACAATGAGCAGTTCTTC
TRBV12-5	TRBD1	TRBJ2-1	once	CASGLGTGTGNYNEQFF	TGTGCTAGTGGTTTGGGGACCGGGACAGGGAACTACAATGAGCAGTTCTTC
TRBV6-5	TRBD2	TRBJ2-7	.	CASSIGLAGGYEQYF	TGTGCCAGCAGCATCGGACTAGCGGGAGGCTACGAGCAGTACTTC
TRBV6-5	.	TRBJ1-5	.	CASNRVQGQPQHF	TGTGCCAGCAACAGGGTGCAGGGTCAGCCCCAGCATTTT
TRBV5-1	TRBD1	TRBJ1-2	.	CASSTHRQGVRGGYTF	TGCGCCAGCAGCACACATAGACAGGGTGTGCGGGGAGGCTACACCTTC
TRBV5-1	.	TRBJ1-1	.	CASSLEGGVTEAFF	TGCGCCAGCAGCCTGGAAGGGGGAGTTACTGAAGCTTTCTTT
TRBV5-6	TRBD2	TRBJ2-5	.	CASSLPLAGTTGTQYF	TGTGCCAGCAGCCTACCCTTAGCGGGTACAACAGGGACCCAGTACTTC
TRBV3-1/TRBV3-2	.	TRBJ1-2	.	CASSPSGPNYGYTF	TGTGCCAGCAGCCCGTCTGGGCCTAACTATGGCTACACCTTC
TRBV27	TRBD2	TRBJ2-7	.	CASSYSAGGPNEQYF	TGTGCCAGCAGTTACTCAGCGGGAGGGCCTAACGAGCAGTACTTC
TRBV28	TRBD2	TRBJ2-3	.	CASSFRTSGRALDTQYF	TGTGCCAGCAGTTTCCGGACTAGCGGGAGGGCCTTGGATACGCAGTATTTT
TRBV15	TRBD2	TRBJ2-1	.	CATSRTLLAGTNNEQFF	TGTGCCACCAGCAGAACCTTACTAGCGGGGACGAACAATGAGCAGTTCTTC